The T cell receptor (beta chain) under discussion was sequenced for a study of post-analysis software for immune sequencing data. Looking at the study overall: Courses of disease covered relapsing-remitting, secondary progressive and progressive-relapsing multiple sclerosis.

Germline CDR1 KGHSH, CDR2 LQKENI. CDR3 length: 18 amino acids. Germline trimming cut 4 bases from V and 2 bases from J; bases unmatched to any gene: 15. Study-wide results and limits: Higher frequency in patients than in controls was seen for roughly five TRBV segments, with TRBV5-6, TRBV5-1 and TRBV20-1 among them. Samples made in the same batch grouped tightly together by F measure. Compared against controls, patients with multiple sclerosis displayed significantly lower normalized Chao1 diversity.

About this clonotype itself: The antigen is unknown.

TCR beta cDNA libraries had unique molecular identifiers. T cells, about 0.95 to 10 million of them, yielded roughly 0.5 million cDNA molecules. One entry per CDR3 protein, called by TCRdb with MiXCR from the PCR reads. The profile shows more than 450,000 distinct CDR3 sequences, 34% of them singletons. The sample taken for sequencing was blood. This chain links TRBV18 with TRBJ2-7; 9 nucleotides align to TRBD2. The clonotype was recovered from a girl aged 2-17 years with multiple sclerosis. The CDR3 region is CASSHTQALAGFTYEQYF. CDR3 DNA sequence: TGTGCCAGCTCACACACGCAGGCACTAGCGGGTTTTACCTACGAGCAGTACTTC.